What follows is one TCR beta chain and its context. The data were obtained in a study of shared clonotypes between healthy human individuals. Across the study: Researchers assigned three CD4 naive, three CD4 memory, two CD8 naive and one CD8 memory plate to each donor.

Germline CDR1 and CDR2: SGHRS and YFSETQ. This CDR3 is built from 15 residues. Between the trimmed V and J ends, which lost 1 base and 4 bases, there was a span of 12 bases. The donors were all Caucasian adults (living in Nashville, Tennessee). A split of CD4+ cells into CD45RA+ naive and CD45RA-negative memory subsets was performed. Genomic DNA of each subset was evenly split across several immunoSEQ plates. The data were produced by immunoSEQ multiplex PCR, yet TCRdb's version contains in-frame clones alone and is incomplete. Here the sample spans over a million clones, about 80% being singletons. The rearrangement joins TRBV5-1 to TRBJ2-1; no definite D call. This TCR came from a man in his late teens or twenties in good health. Some clones in this sample may be carry-over from other donors' samples. The sample was memory CD4+ T cells from PBMCs. Stated subset: CD45RA-negative fraction. CDR3 DNA sequence: TGCGCCAGCAGCTTGTACACCCCCCCATACAATGAGCAGTTCTTC. It codes for CASSLYTPPYNEQFF.